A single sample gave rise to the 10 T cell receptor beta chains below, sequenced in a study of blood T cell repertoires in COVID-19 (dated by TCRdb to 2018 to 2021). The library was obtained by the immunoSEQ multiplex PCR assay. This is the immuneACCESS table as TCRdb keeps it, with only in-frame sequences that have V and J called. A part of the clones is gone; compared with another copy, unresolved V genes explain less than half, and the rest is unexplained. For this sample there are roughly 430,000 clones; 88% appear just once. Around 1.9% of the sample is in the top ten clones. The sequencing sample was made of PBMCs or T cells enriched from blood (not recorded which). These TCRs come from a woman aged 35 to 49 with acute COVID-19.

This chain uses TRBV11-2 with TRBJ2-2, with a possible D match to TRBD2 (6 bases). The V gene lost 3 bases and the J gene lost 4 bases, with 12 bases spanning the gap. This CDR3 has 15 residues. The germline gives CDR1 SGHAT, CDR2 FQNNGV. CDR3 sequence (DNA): TGTGCCAGCAGCTTGGGACTTGTGATCACCGGGGAGCTGTTTTTT. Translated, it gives CASSLGLVITGELFF.

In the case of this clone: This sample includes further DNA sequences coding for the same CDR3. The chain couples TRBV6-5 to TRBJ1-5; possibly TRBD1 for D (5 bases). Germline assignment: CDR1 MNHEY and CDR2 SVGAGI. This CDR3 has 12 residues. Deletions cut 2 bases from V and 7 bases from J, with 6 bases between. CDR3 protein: CASSYGGQPQHF. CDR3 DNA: TGTGCCAGCAGTTACGGGGGGCAGCCCCAGCATTTT.

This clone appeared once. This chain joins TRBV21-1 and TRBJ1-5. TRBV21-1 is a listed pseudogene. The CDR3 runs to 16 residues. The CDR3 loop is CASSPPSGRRNQPQHF. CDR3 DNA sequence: TGTGCCAGCAGCCCGCCGAGCGGGAGGCGCAATCAGCCCCAGCATTTT.

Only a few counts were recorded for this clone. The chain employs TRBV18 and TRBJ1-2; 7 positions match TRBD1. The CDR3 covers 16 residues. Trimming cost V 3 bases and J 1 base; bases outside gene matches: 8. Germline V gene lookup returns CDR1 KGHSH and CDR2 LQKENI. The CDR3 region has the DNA TGTGCCAGCTCACCGTTGGACAGGCGAGATAACTATGGCTACACCTTC. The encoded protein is CASSPLDRRDNYGYTF.

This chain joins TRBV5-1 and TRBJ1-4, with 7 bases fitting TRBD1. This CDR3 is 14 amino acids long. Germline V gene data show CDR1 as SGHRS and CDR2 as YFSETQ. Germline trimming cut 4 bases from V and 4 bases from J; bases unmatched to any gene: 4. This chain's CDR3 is CASSDRDRNEKLFF. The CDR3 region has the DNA TGCGCCAGCAGCGACAGGGACCGTAATGAAAAACTGTTTTTT.

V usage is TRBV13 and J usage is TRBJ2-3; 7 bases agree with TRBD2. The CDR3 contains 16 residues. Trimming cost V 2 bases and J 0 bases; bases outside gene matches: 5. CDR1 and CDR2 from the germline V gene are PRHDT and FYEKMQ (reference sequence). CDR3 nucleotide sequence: TGTGCCAGCAGCTTATGGGCGGGAGTCAGCACAGATACGCAGTATTTT. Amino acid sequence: CASSLWAGVSTDTQYF.

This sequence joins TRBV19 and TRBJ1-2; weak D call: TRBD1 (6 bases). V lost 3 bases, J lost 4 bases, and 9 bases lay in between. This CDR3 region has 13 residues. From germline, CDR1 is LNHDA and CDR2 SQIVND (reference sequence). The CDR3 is CASSITGIYGYTF. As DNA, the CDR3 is TGTGCCAGTAGTATCACAGGGATCTATGGCTACACCTTC.

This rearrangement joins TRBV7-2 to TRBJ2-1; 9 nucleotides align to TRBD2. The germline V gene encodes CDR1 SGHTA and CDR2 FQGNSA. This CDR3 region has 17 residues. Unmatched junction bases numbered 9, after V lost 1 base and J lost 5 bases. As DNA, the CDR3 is TGTGCCAGCAGCTTAGGTGGGGGTCTAGCGGGGAACAATGAGCAGTTCTTC. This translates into CASSLGGGLAGNNEQFF.

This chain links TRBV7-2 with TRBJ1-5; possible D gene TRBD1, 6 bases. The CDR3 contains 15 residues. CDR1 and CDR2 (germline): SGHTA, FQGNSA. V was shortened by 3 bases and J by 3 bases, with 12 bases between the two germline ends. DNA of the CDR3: TGTGCCAGCAGCTTGGGGGCGACGGTCAATCAGCCCCAGCATTTT. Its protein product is CASSLGATVNQPQHF.

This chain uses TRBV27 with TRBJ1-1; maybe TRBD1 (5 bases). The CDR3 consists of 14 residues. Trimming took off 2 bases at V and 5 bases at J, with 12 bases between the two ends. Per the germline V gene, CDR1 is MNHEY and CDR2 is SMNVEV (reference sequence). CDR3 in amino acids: CASSLRGERTEAFF. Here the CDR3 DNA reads TGTGCCAGCAGTTTACGGGGGGAGAGGACTGAAGCTTTCTTT.